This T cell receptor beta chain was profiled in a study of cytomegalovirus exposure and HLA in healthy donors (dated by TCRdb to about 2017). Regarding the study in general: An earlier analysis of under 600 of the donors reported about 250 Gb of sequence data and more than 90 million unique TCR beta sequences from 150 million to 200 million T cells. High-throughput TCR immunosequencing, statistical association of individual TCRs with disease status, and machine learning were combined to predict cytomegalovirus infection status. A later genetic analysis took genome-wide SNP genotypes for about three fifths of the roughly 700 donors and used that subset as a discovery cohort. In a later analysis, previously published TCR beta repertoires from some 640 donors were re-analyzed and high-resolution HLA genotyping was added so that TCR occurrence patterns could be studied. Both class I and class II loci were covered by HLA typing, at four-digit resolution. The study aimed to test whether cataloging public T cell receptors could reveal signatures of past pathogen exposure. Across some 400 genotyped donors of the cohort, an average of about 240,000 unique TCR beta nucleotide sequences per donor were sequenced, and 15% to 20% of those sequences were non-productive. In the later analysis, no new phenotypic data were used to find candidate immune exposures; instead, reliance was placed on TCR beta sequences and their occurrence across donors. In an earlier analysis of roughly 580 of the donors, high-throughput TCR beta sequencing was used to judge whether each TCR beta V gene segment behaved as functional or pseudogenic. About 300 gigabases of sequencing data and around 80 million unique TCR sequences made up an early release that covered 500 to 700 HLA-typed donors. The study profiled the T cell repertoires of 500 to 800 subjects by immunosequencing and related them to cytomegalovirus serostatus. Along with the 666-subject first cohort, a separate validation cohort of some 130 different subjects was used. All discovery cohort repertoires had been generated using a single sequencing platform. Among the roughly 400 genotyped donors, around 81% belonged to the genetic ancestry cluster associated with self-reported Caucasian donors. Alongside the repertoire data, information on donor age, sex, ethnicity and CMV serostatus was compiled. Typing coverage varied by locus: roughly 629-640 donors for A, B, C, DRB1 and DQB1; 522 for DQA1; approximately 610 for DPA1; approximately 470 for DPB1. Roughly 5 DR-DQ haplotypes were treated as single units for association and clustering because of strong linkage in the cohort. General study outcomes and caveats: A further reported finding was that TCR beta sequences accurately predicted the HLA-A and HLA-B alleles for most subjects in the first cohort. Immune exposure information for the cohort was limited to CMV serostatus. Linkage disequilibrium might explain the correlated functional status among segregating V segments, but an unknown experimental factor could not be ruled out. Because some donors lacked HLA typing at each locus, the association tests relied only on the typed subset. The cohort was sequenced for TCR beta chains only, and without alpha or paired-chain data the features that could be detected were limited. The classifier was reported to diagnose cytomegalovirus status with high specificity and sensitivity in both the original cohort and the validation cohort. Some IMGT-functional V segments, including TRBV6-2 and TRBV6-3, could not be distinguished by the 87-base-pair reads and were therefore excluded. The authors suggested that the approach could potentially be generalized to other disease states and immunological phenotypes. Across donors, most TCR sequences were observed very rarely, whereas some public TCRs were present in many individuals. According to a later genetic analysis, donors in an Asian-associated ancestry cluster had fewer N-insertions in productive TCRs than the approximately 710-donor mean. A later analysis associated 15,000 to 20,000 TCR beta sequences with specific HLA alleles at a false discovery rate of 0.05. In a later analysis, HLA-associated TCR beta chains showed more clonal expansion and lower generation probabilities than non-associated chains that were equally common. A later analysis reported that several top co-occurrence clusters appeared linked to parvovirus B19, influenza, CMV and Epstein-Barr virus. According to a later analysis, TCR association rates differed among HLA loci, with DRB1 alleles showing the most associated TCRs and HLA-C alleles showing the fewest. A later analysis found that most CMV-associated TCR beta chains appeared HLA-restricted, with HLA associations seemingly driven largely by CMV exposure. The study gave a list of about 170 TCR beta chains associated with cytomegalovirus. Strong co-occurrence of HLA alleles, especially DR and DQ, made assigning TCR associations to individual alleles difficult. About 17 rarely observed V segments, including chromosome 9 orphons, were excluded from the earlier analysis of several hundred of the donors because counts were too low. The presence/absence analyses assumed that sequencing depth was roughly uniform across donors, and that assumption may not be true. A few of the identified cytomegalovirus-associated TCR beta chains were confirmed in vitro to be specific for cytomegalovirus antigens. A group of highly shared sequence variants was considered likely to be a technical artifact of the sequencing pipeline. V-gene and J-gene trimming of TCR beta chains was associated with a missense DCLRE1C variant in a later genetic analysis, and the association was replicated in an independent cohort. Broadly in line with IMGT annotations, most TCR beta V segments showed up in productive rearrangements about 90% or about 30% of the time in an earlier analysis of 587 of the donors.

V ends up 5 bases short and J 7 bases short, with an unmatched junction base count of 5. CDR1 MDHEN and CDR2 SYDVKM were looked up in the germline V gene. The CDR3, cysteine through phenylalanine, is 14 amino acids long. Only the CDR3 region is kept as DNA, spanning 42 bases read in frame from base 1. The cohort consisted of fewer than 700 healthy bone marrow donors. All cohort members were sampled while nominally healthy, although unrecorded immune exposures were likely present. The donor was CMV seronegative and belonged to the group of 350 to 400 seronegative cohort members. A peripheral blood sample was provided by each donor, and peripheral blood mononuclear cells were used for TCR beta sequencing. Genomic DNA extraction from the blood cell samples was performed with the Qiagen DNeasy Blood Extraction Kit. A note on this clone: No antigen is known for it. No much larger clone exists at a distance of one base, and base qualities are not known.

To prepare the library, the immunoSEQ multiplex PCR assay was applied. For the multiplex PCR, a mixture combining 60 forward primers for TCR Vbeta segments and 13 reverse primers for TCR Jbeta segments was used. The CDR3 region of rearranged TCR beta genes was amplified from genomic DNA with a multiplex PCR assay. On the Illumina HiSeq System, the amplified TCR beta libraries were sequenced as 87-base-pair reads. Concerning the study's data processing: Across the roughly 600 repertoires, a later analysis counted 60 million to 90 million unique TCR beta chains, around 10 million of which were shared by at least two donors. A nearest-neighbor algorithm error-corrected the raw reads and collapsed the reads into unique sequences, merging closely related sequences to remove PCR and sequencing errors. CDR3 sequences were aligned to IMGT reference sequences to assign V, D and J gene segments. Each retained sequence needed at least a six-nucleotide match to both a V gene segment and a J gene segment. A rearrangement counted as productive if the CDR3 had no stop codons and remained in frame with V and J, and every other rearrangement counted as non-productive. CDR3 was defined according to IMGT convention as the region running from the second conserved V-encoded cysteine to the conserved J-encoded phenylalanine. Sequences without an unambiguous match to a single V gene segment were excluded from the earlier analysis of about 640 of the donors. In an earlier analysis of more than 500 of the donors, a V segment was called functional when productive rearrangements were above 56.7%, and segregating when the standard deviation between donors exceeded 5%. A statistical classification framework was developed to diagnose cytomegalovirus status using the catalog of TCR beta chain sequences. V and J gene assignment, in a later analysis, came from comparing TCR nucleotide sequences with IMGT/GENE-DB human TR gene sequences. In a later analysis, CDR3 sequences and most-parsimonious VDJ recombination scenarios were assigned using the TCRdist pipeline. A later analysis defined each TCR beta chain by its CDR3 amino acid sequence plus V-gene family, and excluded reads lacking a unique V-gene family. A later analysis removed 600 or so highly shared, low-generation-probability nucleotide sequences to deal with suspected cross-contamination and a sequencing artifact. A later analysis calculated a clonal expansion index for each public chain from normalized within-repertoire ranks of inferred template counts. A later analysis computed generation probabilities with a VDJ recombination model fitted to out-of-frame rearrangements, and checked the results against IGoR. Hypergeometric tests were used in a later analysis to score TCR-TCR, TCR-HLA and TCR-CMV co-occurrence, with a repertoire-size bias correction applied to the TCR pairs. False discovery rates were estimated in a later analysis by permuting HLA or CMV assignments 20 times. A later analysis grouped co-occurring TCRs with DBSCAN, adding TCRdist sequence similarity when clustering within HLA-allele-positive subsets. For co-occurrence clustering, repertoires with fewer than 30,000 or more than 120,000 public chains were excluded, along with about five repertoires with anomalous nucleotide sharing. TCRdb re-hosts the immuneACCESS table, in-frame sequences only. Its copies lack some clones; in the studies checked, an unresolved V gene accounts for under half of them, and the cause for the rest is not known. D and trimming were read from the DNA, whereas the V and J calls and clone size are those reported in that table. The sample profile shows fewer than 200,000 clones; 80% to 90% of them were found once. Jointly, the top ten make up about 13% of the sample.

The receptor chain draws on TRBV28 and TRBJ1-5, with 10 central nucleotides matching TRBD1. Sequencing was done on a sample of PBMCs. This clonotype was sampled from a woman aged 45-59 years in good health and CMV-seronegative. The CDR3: CASSPGQGDQPQHF. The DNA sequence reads TGTGCCAGCAGTCCCGGACAGGGGGACCAGCCCCAGCATTTT.